These 26 T cell receptor beta chains share one sample of origin, sequenced in a study of CD4 T cells in relation to SARS-CoV-2 and coronaviruses. Sequenced by immunoSEQ multiplex PCR; TCRdb stores in-frame clones only, minus some. The sample includes about 22,000 clones, around 70% seen only once; the top ten take 15% to 20%. The antigens of these receptors remain unknown. The unexposed donors gave CD4+ T cells in about 2010-2019, prior to COVID-19. After nine to ten days of culture, CD4+ T cells were isolated. Sequencing input: CD4+ T cells from PBMCs, cultured in vitro. The receptors shown here come from a human donor in good health.

This clone was found a few times. A junction end diverges from the germline sequence, so it may reflect a read error. The rearrangement links TRBV5-5 to TRBJ2-1, with D perhaps assigned TRBD1 or TRBD2 (5 bases each). The germline V gene encodes CDR1 SGHKS and CDR2 YYEKEE (reference sequence). The CDR3 contains 14 residues. The CDR3 nucleotides read TGTGCCAGCAGCCCGATACCCGAGACTACTCTGGGGGTCTTC. As protein: CASSPIPETTLGVF.

This clone was detected a few times. The chain uses TRBV3-1 (or the pseudogene TRBV3-2) and TRBJ2-2, with a weak D call TRBD1 (6 bases). CDR1 and CDR2 from the germline V gene are LGHDT and YNNKEL (reference sequence). Trimming took 1 base from V and 1 from J, leaving 10 bases between them. The CDR3 is made up of 16 amino acids. CDR3 residues: CASSQGQEVNTGELFF. DNA for the CDR3: TGTGCCAGCAGCCAAGGACAGGAAGTGAACACCGGGGAGCTGTTTTTT.

The chain joins TRBV6-5 to TRBJ2-6; no clear D gene. Germline values: CDR1 MNHEY, CDR2 SVGAGI. V shed 4 bases and J shed 4 bases, with 11 bases lying between them. The CDR3 has 15 residues. The CDR3 bases are TGTGCCAGCAGTTTCATGGGTCCAGGGGCCAACGTCCTGACTTTC. Translated, it gives CASSFMGPGANVLTF.

This CDR3 is CASSLGGTSGPYEQYF. The CDR3, as DNA: TGTGCCAGCAGCCTCGGTGGGACTAGCGGGCCCTACGAGCAGTACTTC. The chain links TRBV11-3 to TRBJ2-7, with 12 positions matching TRBD2. CDR3 size: 16 residues. Germline V gene sequence: CDR1 SGHNT, CDR2 YENEEA. The ends lost 5 bases at V and 2 bases at J; junction bases unmatched: 7.

The rearrangement links TRBV7-3 to TRBJ2-5; 8 nucleotides agree with TRBD2. After removal of 5 bases from V and 4 bases from J, the junction contained 12 bases not matched to a gene. The CDR3 totals 16 residues. Germline values: CDR1 SGHTA, CDR2 FQGTGA. The CDR3 bases are TGTGCCAGCAGCGCCTTTGCGGGAGGCGGGGCAGAGACCCAGTACTTC. This gives the protein CASSAFAGGGAETQYF.

The chain joins TRBV7-9 to TRBJ1-1; a weak D match, TRBD1 (6 bases). CDR3 length: 12 residues. Germline CDR1 SEHNR, CDR2 FQNEAQ (reference sequence). V lost 9 bases and J lost 11, with 19 bases in between. The CDR3 DNA sequence: TGTGCCAGTACAAGATCAGGGGCTTGGGCTTTCTTT. Translating gives CASTRSGAWAFF. Full variable domain (outside the CDR3, taken from reference TRBV7-9 and TRBJ1-1): DTGVSQNPRHKITKRGQNVTFRCDPISEHNRLYWYRQTLGQGPEFLTYFQNEAQLEKSRLLSDRFSAERPKGSFSTLEIQRTEQGDSAMYLCASTRSGAWAFFGQGTRLTVV.

This chain uses TRBV4-1 with TRBJ2-3; a weak D match, TRBD2 (5 bases). This CDR3 has 16 amino acids. Per the germline V gene, CDR1 is MGHRA and CDR2 is YSYEKL. V dropped 1 base and J dropped 1 base, with 12 bases sitting between them. CDR3 sequence: CASSQASSQGTDTQYF. The CDR3 DNA reads TGCGCCAGCAGCCAAGCTAGCTCTCAAGGCACAGATACGCAGTATTTT.

This sequence joins TRBV3-1 (or the pseudogene TRBV3-2) and TRBJ1-4; TRBD1 matches at 8 bases. The CDR3 extends over 14 amino acids. The germline gives CDR1 LGHDT, CDR2 YNNKEL (reference sequence). The ends lost 5 bases at V and 4 bases at J; junction bases unmatched: 3. CDR3 in DNA: TGTGCCAGCAGCTCGGGACAGGATAATGAAAAACTGTTTTTT. Translated: CASSSGQDNEKLFF.

This clone was counted a few times. The rearrangement uses TRBV5-4 and TRBJ1-2; 11 positions agree with TRBD1. The CDR3 spans 15 residues. The germline CDR1 and CDR2 sequences are SGHNT and YYREEE (reference sequence). Losses at the gene ends were 3 bases for V and 4 bases for J; bases not matched to a gene: 5. The CDR3 sequence is CASSSGQGAGYGYTF. The CDR3 DNA is TGTGCCAGCAGCTCCGGACAGGGGGCAGGCTATGGCTACACCTTC.

This chain uses TRBV30 with TRBJ2-7; possibly TRBD1 for D (6 bases). Germline-derived CDR1 and CDR2 are GTSNPN and SVGIG (reference sequence). Trimming removed 3 bases from V and 6 bases from J, with 15 bases in between. CDR3 size: 13 residues. This CDR3 reads CAWSRGGSPEQYF. The CDR3 DNA reads as TGTGCCTGGAGCAGGGGTGGTAGTCCCGAGCAGTACTTC. Looking up the rest from reference TRBV30 and TRBJ2-7 gives the full variable domain: SQTIHQWPATLVQPVGSPLSLECTVEGTSNPNLYWYRQAAGRGLQLLFYSVGIGQISSEVPQNLSASRPQDRQFILSSKKLLLSDSGFYLCAWSRGGSPEQYFGPGTRLTVT.

This clone came up once. The chain employs TRBV6-2 or TRBV6-3 and TRBJ1-1; weak D call: TRBD1 (5 bases). The V gene lost 3 bases and the J gene lost 1 base, with 18 bases spanning the gap. This CDR3 spans 17 amino acids. CDR1 and CDR2 (germline): MNHEY, SVGEGT. Here the CDR3 DNA reads TGTGCCAGCAGTTATTCCGGGGACGAAAAAAGGAACACTGAAGCTTTCTTT. Amino acid sequence: CASSYSGDEKRNTEAFF.

This chain uses TRBV19 with TRBJ1-1; 10 bases match TRBD1. V shed 1 base and J 4 bases; nucleotides not matched to a gene: 6. The CDR3 runs 16 residues. The V gene's germline CDR1 is LNHDA and CDR2 SQIVND (reference sequence). CDR3 residues: CASSIVGTGEGTEAFF. CDR3 DNA sequence: TGTGCCAGTAGTATAGTCGGGACAGGGGAGGGCACTGAAGCTTTCTTT.

The J gene is TRBJ1-6, the V gene TRBV6-6; D possibly corresponds to TRBD1 (5 bases). CDR3 length: 13 amino acids. The V end was cut by 8 bases, the J end by 6 bases, with 11 bases between. Per the germline V gene, CDR1 is MNHNY and CDR2 is SVGAGI (reference sequence). This CDR3 reads CASGGTSNSPLHF. In DNA form, the CDR3 reads TGTGCCAGCGGCGGGACCTCTAATTCACCCCTCCACTTT.

The V gene is TRBV7-6, the J gene TRBJ2-6, with D hard to call. The V end lost 5 bases, the J end lost 0 bases, and 5 bases lay between the germline ends. This CDR3 contains 14 residues. Germline V gives CDR1 SGHVS, CDR2 FNYEAQ. CDR3 DNA: TGTGCCAGCAGCGCCATCTCTGGGGCCAACGTCCTGACTTTC. Amino acids: CASSAISGANVLTF.

The chain uses TRBV19 and TRBJ1-5; D is ambiguous. This CDR3 region has 13 residues. Germline lookup yields CDR1 LNHDA and CDR2 SQIVND (reference sequence). The ends were cut back, 0 bases at V and 2 bases at J, with 2 bases in the middle. The DNA for the CDR3 is TGTGCCAGTAGTATAGAGGGCAATCAGCCCCAGCATTTT. This sequence encodes CASSIEGNQPQHF. The entire variable domain, with the rest obtained from reference TRBV19 and TRBJ1-5, is as follows: DGGITQSPKYLFRKEGQNVTLSCEQNLNHDAMYWYRQDPGQGLRLIYYSQIVNDFQKGDIAEGYSVSREKKESFPLTVTSAQKNPTAFYLCASSIEGNQPQHFGDGTRLSIL.

The J gene is TRBJ1-5, the V gene TRBV6-2 or TRBV6-3; 12 bases match TRBD1. The CDR3 consists of 15 residues. Germline-derived CDR1 and CDR2 are MNHEY and SVGEGT. V trimming: 4 bases; J trimming: 6 bases; junction bases outside the gene matches: 4. CDR3 sequence (DNA): TGTGCCAGCAGTTCCGGGACAGGGGGCGGTCAGCCCCAGCATTTT. This gives the protein CASSSGTGGGQPQHF.

The chain joins TRBV2 to TRBJ2-7; D is undetermined. V lost 6 bases to trimming and J lost 2 bases, with 11 bases between them. CDR1 and CDR2 from the germline V gene are SNHLY and FYNNEI. This CDR3 has 13 residues. CDR3 sequence reads: CASSQEGPYEQYF. The CDR3 nucleotides read TGTGCCAGCAGCCAGGAAGGGCCCTACGAGCAGTACTTC. The complete variable domain, with remaining parts taken from reference TRBV2 and TRBJ2-7, reads EPEVTQTPSHQVTQMGQEVILRCVPISNHLYFYWYRQILGQKVEFLVSFYNNEISEKSEIFDDQFSVERPDGSNFTLKIRSTKLEDSAMYFCASSQEGPYEQYFGPGTRLTVT.

The genes are TRBV4-3 and TRBJ1-1; the D gene is possibly TRBD1 (6 bases). Trimming removed 1 base at V and 5 bases at J, with 14 bases between. CDR3 length: 15 residues. The V gene's germline CDR1 is LGHNA and CDR2 YSLEER. This CDR3 reads CASSQGVRGLTEAFF. The CDR3 nucleotides read TGCGCCAGCAGCCAAGGGGTCCGGGGGCTAACTGAAGCTTTCTTT.

The chain combines TRBV5-5 with TRBJ2-2, with D unclear. CDR3 length: 17 residues. Germline V gene data show CDR1 as SGHKS and CDR2 as YYEKEE (reference sequence). The V gene lost 5 bases and the J gene lost 6 bases, with 23 bases spanning the gap. The CDR3 region is CASRQVTYQKGPGELFF. The CDR3 DNA sequence: TGTGCCAGCAGGCAAGTCACATACCAAAAAGGGCCCGGGGAGCTGTTTTTT. Combining the CDR3 with reference TRBV5-5 and TRBJ2-2 gives the whole variable domain DAGVTQSPTHLIKTRGQQVTLRCSPISGHKSVSWYQQVLGQGPQFIFQYYEKEERGRGNFPDRFSARQFPNYSSELNVNALLLGDSALYLCASRQVTYQKGPGELFFGEGSRLTVL.

This clone was seen a few times. The chain recombines TRBV4-3 with TRBJ1-3, with 7 bases matching TRBD1. The CDR3 spans 15 residues. Germline trimming cut 3 bases from V and 0 bases from J; bases unmatched to any gene: 2. In germline, CDR1 is LGHNA, CDR2 YSLEER. CDR3 coding DNA: TGCGCCAGCAGCCAGGGACAGAACTCTGGAAACACCATATATTTT. Translated: CASSQGQNSGNTIYF.

V gene TRBV7-9 combines with J gene TRBJ2-3; TRBD2 agrees at 11 bases. CDR1 and CDR2 (germline): SEHNR, FQNEAQ (reference sequence). This CDR3 is 15 amino acids long. With V trimmed by 5 bases and J by 2 bases, 3 bases remained unmatched. CDR3 region: CASSRSGGATDTQYF. CDR3 nucleotides: TGTGCCAGCAGCCGTAGCGGGGGGGCCACAGATACGCAGTATTTT. The variable domain in full, with the rest retrieved from reference TRBV7-9 and TRBJ2-3, is DTGVSQNPRHKITKRGQNVTFRCDPISEHNRLYWYRQTLGQGPEFLTYFQNEAQLEKSRLLSDRFSAERPKGSFSTLEIQRTEQGDSAMYLCASSRSGGATDTQYFGPGTRLTVL.

This clone appeared a few times. The chain joins TRBV5-6 to TRBJ2-7; TRBD2 agrees at 8 bases. CDR3 length: 16 amino acids. V shed 4 bases, J shed 1 base, and the junction held 10 bases outside the gene matches. In germline, CDR1 is SGHDT, CDR2 YYEEEE. The CDR3 DNA sequence: TGTGCCAGCAGCGTGGCGATAGCGGGGTATTCCTACGAGCAGTACTTC. This gives the protein CASSVAIAGYSYEQYF.

The rearrangement uses TRBV4-3 and TRBJ2-7, with TRBD2 matching over 16 bases. Germline lookup yields CDR1 LGHNA and CDR2 YSLEER. V dropped 1 base and J dropped 7; count of bases not matched to a gene: 10. The CDR3 loop spans 18 amino acids. The CDR3 region is CASSQVGTSGRAWGEQYF. The CDR3 coding sequence is TGCGCCAGCAGCCAAGTGGGGACTAGCGGGAGGGCCTGGGGTGAGCAGTACTTC.

The chain carries TRBV5-5 and TRBJ2-3; the D gene is possibly TRBD1 (5 bases). Trimming left V 0 bases short and J 7 bases short, with 15 bases between. CDR3 size: 15 residues. In germline, CDR1 is SGHKS, CDR2 YYEKEE (reference sequence). The CDR3 nucleotides are TGTGCCAGCAGCTTGGGACAGAAAAAACAAAATACGCAGTATTTT. Translation: CASSLGQKKQNTQYF.

This chain uses TRBV15 with TRBJ2-7; D may be TRBD1 (6 bases). Germline V gene sequence: CDR1 LNHNV, CDR2 YYDKDF (reference sequence). The CDR3 runs to 14 residues. Trimming removed 0 bases at V and 3 bases at J, with 9 bases between. CDR3: CATSRDRGRYEQYF. In nucleotides, the CDR3 is TGTGCCACCAGCAGAGACAGGGGACGCTACGAGCAGTACTTC.

The rearrangement links TRBV7-2 to TRBJ2-5, with 8 bases lining up with TRBD1. The V gene end was trimmed by 5 bases and the J gene end by 1 base; junction bases not matched to a gene: 9. CDR1 is SGHTA, CDR2 FQGNSA, per germline. The CDR3 consists of 16 residues. The CDR3 DNA follows: TGTGCCAGCAGCCCCTTAGGACAGGGAGCCCAAGAGACCCAGTACTTC. This codes for CASSPLGQGAQETQYF.